The source of this T cell receptor beta chain is a study of cytomegalovirus exposure and HLA in healthy donors (dated by TCRdb to the late 2010s). As for the study more broadly: According to an earlier analysis of 450 to 650 of the donors, about 180 million T cells yielded 90 million to 130 million unique TCR beta sequences and roughly 280 Gb of sequence data. Using immunosequencing, the study profiled T cell repertoires from 640 or so subjects and related those repertoires to cytomegalovirus serostatus. To predict cytomegalovirus infection status, the study combined high-throughput TCR immunosequencing, statistical association of individual TCRs with disease status, and machine learning. All discovery cohort repertoires had been generated using a single sequencing platform. In addition to the first cohort of several hundred subjects, a separate validation cohort of about 120 different subjects was used. Of the 300 to 450 genotyped donors, over 65% fell in the genetic ancestry cluster associated with self-reported Caucasian donors. The later analysis used no new phenotypic data to find candidate immune exposures, relying instead on TCR beta sequences and their occurrence across donors. Five DR-DQ haplotypes were handled as single units for association and clustering, since linkage in the cohort was strong. Donor age, sex, ethnicity and CMV serostatus were compiled alongside the repertoire data. In a later analysis, previously published TCR beta repertoires from 666 donors were re-analyzed and high-resolution HLA genotyping was added so that TCR occurrence patterns could be studied. HLA typing covered class I and class II loci at four-digit resolution. Across 300 to 500 genotyped donors of the cohort, an average of approximately 240,000 unique TCR beta nucleotide sequences per donor were sequenced, and roughly 20% of those sequences were non-productive. Typing coverage varied by locus: 629-630 donors for A, B, C, DRB1 and DQB1; approximately 500 for DQA1; 600 to 610 for DPA1; 450 to 480 for DPB1. The aim of the study was to test whether cataloging public T cell receptors could identify signatures of past pathogen exposure. Roughly 310 gigabases of sequencing data and tens of millions of unique TCR sequences were included in an early release covering 550 to 800 HLA-typed donors. A later genetic analysis used genome-wide SNP genotypes for about 60% of the roughly 700 donors, treating that subset as a discovery cohort. An earlier analysis of about 620 of the donors applied high-throughput TCR beta sequencing to assess whether each TCR beta V gene segment acted as functional or pseudogenic.

Study-wide conclusions, independent of this receptor: Assigning TCR associations to individual alleles was difficult when HLA alleles, especially DR and DQ, strongly co-occurred. The classifier was reported to diagnose cytomegalovirus status with high specificity and sensitivity in both the original and validation cohorts. Presence/absence analyses assumed roughly uniform sequencing depth across donors, an assumption that may not hold. The study listed 164 TCR beta chains as associated with cytomegalovirus. A further reported finding was that TCR beta sequences accurately predicted the HLA-A and HLA-B alleles for most subjects in the first cohort. Most TCR sequences were observed very rarely across donors, whereas some public TCRs were present in many individuals. According to a later analysis, TCR association rates differed among HLA loci, with DRB1 alleles showing the most associated TCRs and HLA-C alleles showing the fewest. V-gene and J-gene trimming of TCR beta chains was associated with a missense DCLRE1C variant in a later genetic analysis, and the association was replicated in an independent cohort. The only immune exposure information available for the cohort was CMV serostatus. In an earlier analysis of about 600 of the donors, most TCR beta V segments appeared in productive rearrangements about 87% or about 30% of the time, broadly matching IMGT annotations. Because the 87-base-pair reads could not distinguish some IMGT-functional V segments, including TRBV6-2 and TRBV6-3, those segments were excluded. According to the authors, the approach could potentially be generalized to other disease states and immunological phenotypes. Because counts were too low, roughly 18 rarely observed V segments, including chromosome 9 orphons, were left out of the earlier analysis of several hundred of the donors. A cluster of highly shared sequence variants was judged likely to represent a technical artifact of the sequencing pipeline. Most CMV-associated TCR beta chains appeared to be HLA-restricted in a later analysis, and the HLA associations seemed to be driven largely by CMV exposure. In a later analysis, HLA-associated TCR beta chains were found to be more clonally expanded and to have lower generation probabilities than equally common non-associated chains. Because HLA typing was unavailable for some donors at each locus, only the typed subset was used in association tests. Specific HLA alleles were associated with 15,000 to 20,000 TCR beta sequences at a false discovery rate of 0.05 in a later analysis. In vitro tests confirmed that a few of the cytomegalovirus-associated TCR beta chains recognize cytomegalovirus antigens. A later genetic analysis reported fewer N-insertions in productive TCRs among donors in an Asian-associated ancestry cluster than the roughly 700-donor mean. Correlated functional status among segregating V segments might reflect linkage disequilibrium, but an unknown experimental factor could not be ruled out. In this cohort, only TCR beta chains were sequenced, and detectable features were limited by the absence of alpha or paired-chain data. According to a later analysis, parvovirus B19, influenza, CMV and Epstein-Barr virus appeared linked to several top co-occurrence clusters.

The cohort was made up of roughly 670 healthy bone marrow donors. At the time of sampling, all cohort members were nominally healthy, though unrecorded immune exposures were likely present. The donor tested CMV seropositive, placing the donor among the 289 seropositive members of the cohort. Each donor provided a peripheral blood sample, and peripheral blood mononuclear cells were used for TCR beta sequencing. Genomic DNA was extracted from the blood cell samples with the Qiagen DNeasy Blood Extraction Kit. Library preparation used the immunoSEQ multiplex PCR assay. For the multiplex PCR, a mixture combining 60 forward primers for TCR Vbeta segments and 13 reverse primers for TCR Jbeta segments was used. The CDR3 region of rearranged TCR beta genes was amplified from genomic DNA with a multiplex PCR assay. The amplified TCR beta libraries were sequenced on the Illumina HiSeq System as 87-base-pair reads. The study's own analysis went as follows. A later analysis tallied approximately 87 million unique TCR beta chains across the 660 or so repertoires, and around 12 million of those chains were shared by two or more donors. To remove PCR and sequencing errors, raw reads were error-corrected and collapsed into unique sequences using a nearest-neighbor algorithm that merged closely related sequences. CDR3 sequences were aligned to IMGT reference sequences to assign V, D and J gene segments. For a sequence to be retained, a match of at least six nucleotides was required to both a V gene segment and a J gene segment. A rearrangement was called productive if the CDR3 had no stop codons and remained in frame with V and J, and every other rearrangement was called non-productive. Following IMGT convention, CDR3 was defined as the stretch from the second conserved V-encoded cysteine to the conserved J-encoded phenylalanine. Sequences without an unambiguous match to a single V gene segment were excluded from the earlier analysis of several hundred of the donors. In an earlier analysis of 587 of the donors, V segments were called functional above 56.7% productive rearrangements and were called segregating when the between-donor standard deviation exceeded 5%. A statistical classification framework was built to diagnose cytomegalovirus status from the catalog of TCR beta chain sequences. In a later analysis, V and J genes were assigned by comparing TCR nucleotide sequences against IMGT/GENE-DB human TR gene sequences. The TCRdist pipeline was used in a later analysis to assign CDR3 sequences and most-parsimonious VDJ recombination scenarios. In a later analysis, each TCR beta chain was defined by its CDR3 amino acid sequence together with its V-gene family, and reads lacking a unique V-gene family were excluded. As a way to deal with suspected cross-contamination and a sequencing artifact, a later analysis dropped 450 to 700 nucleotide sequences that were highly shared and had low generation probability. A later analysis calculated a clonal expansion index for each public chain from normalized within-repertoire ranks of inferred template counts. In a later analysis, generation probabilities were computed with a VDJ recombination model fitted to out-of-frame rearrangements, and the resulting probabilities were checked against IGoR. Hypergeometric tests were used in a later analysis to score TCR-TCR, TCR-HLA and TCR-CMV co-occurrence, with a repertoire-size bias correction applied to the TCR pairs. To estimate false discovery rates, a later analysis permuted the HLA or CMV assignments 20 times. A later analysis grouped co-occurring TCRs with DBSCAN, adding TCRdist sequence similarity when clustering within HLA-allele-positive subsets. Repertoires with fewer than 30,000 or more than 120,000 public chains were left out of co-occurrence clustering, as were four to six repertoires with anomalous nucleotide sharing. In TCRdb, the immuneACCESS table is reduced to in-frame sequences with V and J assigned. These tables do not hold every clone; where another copy was compared, an unresolved V gene accounts for under half, and the others remain unexplained. The DNA was the basis for D and trimming; V, J and clone size are from that table. Within this sample are about 100,000 clones, with roughly four fifths of them counted one time only. Together, the top ten hold less than 15% of the sample.

CDR1 MNHEY and CDR2 SVGAGI are derived from the germline V gene. The CDR3 runs 16 amino acids, cysteine and phenylalanine included. Solely the CDR3 DNA is kept, with 48 bases framed from the first base. V is reduced by 0 bases and J by 4 bases, leaving a spacing of 13 bases between them. For this clone: This clone's antigen is unknown. No quality values exist for individual bases; no much larger clone is one base distant.

Sequenced sample: PBMCs. The sequence derives from a male donor in good health and CMV-seropositive. The rearrangement combines TRBV6-5 with TRBJ2-1; perhaps TRBD2 is the D gene, with 5 bases matching. In nucleotides, the sequence is TGTGCCAGCAGTTACTCCGCGGGCGGTACTTACAATGAGCAGTTCTTC. It translates to CASSYSAGGTYNEQFF.